A selection of T cell receptor beta chains follows, all from one sample in a study of cytomegalovirus exposure and HLA in healthy donors. The method was immunoSEQ multiplex PCR; TCRdb's version includes in-frame clones alone and lacks a portion of them. The repertoire consists of 130,000 to 150,000 clones, with about three quarters occurring once and the leading ten covering 2.5% to 3.5%. The specimen was PBMCs. These receptors came from a man in his forties in good health and CMV-seropositive. Both conserved end residues are part of each CDR3. D genes are given only for firm matches. Clone sizes are given selectively: once, few, many, or a class where the clone is expanded.

clone size: .; V gene: TRBV7-6; J gene: TRBJ2-7; D gene: TRBD1; CDR3 length: 16; CDR3 protein: CASSLNSGQGGHEQYF; CDR3 DNA: TGTGCCAGCAGCTTAAACTCAGGACAGGGTGGCCACGAGCAGTACTTC
clone size: .; V gene: TRBV15; J gene: TRBJ1-2; D gene: TRBD1; CDR3 length: 14; CDR3 protein: CATSRTTGVYGYTF; CDR3 DNA: TGTGCCACCAGCAGAACGACAGGGGTTTATGGCTACACCTTC
clone size: .; V gene: TRBV6-1; J gene: TRBJ1-2; D gene: TRBD1; CDR3 length: 14; CDR3 protein: CASSEADRVQGYTF; CDR3 DNA: TGTGCCAGCAGTGAAGCGGACAGGGTGCAGGGCTACACCTTC
clone size: .; V gene: TRBV30; J gene: TRBJ2-7; D gene: .; CDR3 length: 12; CDR3 protein: CAWSVTSYEQYF; CDR3 DNA: TGTGCCTGGAGTGTAACCAGCTACGAGCAGTACTTC
clone size: once; V gene: TRBV7-6; J gene: TRBJ2-3; D gene: TRBD2; CDR3 length: 16; CDR3 protein: CASSYPSGRLTDTQYF; CDR3 DNA: TGTGCCAGCAGCTACCCTAGCGGGAGGCTCACAGATACGCAGTATTTT
clone size: .; V gene: TRBV6-6; J gene: TRBJ2-7; D gene: TRBD1; CDR3 length: 14; CDR3 protein: CASRDPGQATEQYF; CDR3 DNA: TGTGCCAGCAGAGACCCGGGACAGGCTACCGAGCAGTACTTC
clone size: .; V gene: TRBV7-2; J gene: TRBJ2-3; D gene: TRBD2; CDR3 length: 16; CDR3 protein: CASSTQLAGTADTQYF; CDR3 DNA: TGTGCCAGCAGCACTCAACTAGCGGGGACGGCAGATACGCAGTATTTT
clone size: .; V gene: TRBV5-1; J gene: TRBJ2-2; D gene: TRBD2; CDR3 length: 15; CDR3 protein: CASGTSGRNTGELFF; CDR3 DNA: TGCGCCAGCGGGACTAGCGGGAGGAACACCGGGGAGCTGTTTTTT
clone size: .; V gene: TRBV19; J gene: TRBJ2-7; D gene: TRBD2; CDR3 length: 15; CDR3 protein: CASSIVSGSSYEQYF; CDR3 DNA: TGTGCCAGTAGTATTGTTAGCGGGAGCTCCTACGAGCAGTACTTC
clone size: .; V gene: TRBV27; J gene: TRBJ1-1; D gene: .; CDR3 length: 15; CDR3 protein: CASSLFSAVNTEAFF; CDR3 DNA: TGTGCCAGCAGTTTATTTTCAGCGGTGAACACTGAAGCTTTCTTT
clone size: .; V gene: TRBV19; J gene: TRBJ2-7; D gene: .; CDR3 length: 15; CDR3 protein: CATTTTTPVSREQYF; CDR3 DNA: TGTGCCACCACAACAACGACACCCGTCTCACGGGAGCAGTACTTC
clone size: few; V gene: TRBV7-3; J gene: TRBJ2-1; D gene: TRBD2; CDR3 length: 14; CDR3 protein: CASSLSGGRNEQFF; CDR3 DNA: TGTGCCAGCAGCTTAAGTGGCGGGAGGAATGAGCAGTTCTTC
clone size: .; V gene: TRBV7-9; J gene: TRBJ2-7; D gene: TRBD2; CDR3 length: 15; CDR3 protein: CSSSTGLAAFYEQYF; CDR3 DNA: TGTTCCAGCAGCACGGGACTAGCGGCTTTCTACGAGCAGTACTTC
clone size: .; V gene: TRBV6-5; J gene: TRBJ1-1; D gene: TRBD1; CDR3 length: 13; CDR3 protein: CASSDRGATEAFF; CDR3 DNA: TGTGCCAGCAGTGACAGGGGAGCCACTGAAGCTTTCTTT
clone size: .; V gene: TRBV9; J gene: TRBJ2-7; D gene: .; CDR3 length: 13; CDR3 protein: CASSVVGGGEQYF; CDR3 DNA: TGTGCCAGCAGCGTAGTAGGGGGAGGGGAGCAGTACTTC
clone size: .; V gene: TRBV29-1; J gene: TRBJ1-5; D gene: TRBD1; CDR3 length: 14; CDR3 protein: CSALTGHGNQPQHF; CDR3 DNA: TGCAGCGCCCTGACAGGGCATGGCAATCAGCCCCAGCATTTT
clone size: .; V gene: TRBV27; J gene: TRBJ1-1; D gene: .; CDR3 length: 12; CDR3 protein: CASSFGGAEAFF; CDR3 DNA: TGTGCCAGCAGTTTCGGGGGGGCTGAAGCTTTCTTT
clone size: .; V gene: TRBV11-2; J gene: TRBJ2-7; D gene: TRBD2; CDR3 length: 15; CDR3 protein: CASSLPTSGSSEQYF; CDR3 DNA: TGTGCCAGCAGCTTACCGACTAGCGGGAGTAGCGAGCAGTACTTC
clone size: once; V gene: TRBV5-1; J gene: TRBJ1-2; D gene: .; CDR3 length: 13; CDR3 protein: CASTSLSGYGYTF; CDR3 DNA: TGCGCCAGCACATCGTTGAGCGGGTATGGCTACACCTTC
clone size: .; V gene: TRBV10-2; J gene: TRBJ1-4; D gene: .; CDR3 length: 15; CDR3 protein: CASGQGFESNEKLFF; CDR3 DNA: TGCGCCAGCGGTCAGGGTTTTGAATCCAATGAAAAACTGTTTTTT
clone size: .; V gene: TRBV28; J gene: TRBJ1-4; D gene: TRBD1; CDR3 length: 14; CDR3 protein: CASAKGQGQEKLFF; CDR3 DNA: TGTGCCAGCGCCAAAGGACAGGGTCAGGAAAAACTGTTTTTT
clone size: .; V gene: TRBV6-5; J gene: TRBJ2-1; D gene: TRBD2; CDR3 length: 15; CDR3 protein: CASSYSSGSTNEQFF; CDR3 DNA: TGTGCCAGCAGTTACTCAAGCGGGAGTACGAATGAGCAGTTCTTC
clone size: .; V gene: TRBV6-6; J gene: TRBJ1-1; D gene: TRBD1; CDR3 length: 15; CDR3 protein: CASSYGTGGNTEAFF; CDR3 DNA: TGTGCCAGCAGTTACGGGACAGGGGGGAACACTGAAGCTTTCTTT
clone size: .; V gene: TRBV5-6; J gene: TRBJ1-1; D gene: .; CDR3 length: 16; CDR3 protein: CASSLDRGAADTEAFF; CDR3 DNA: TGTGCCAGCAGCTTGGATCGCGGGGCTGCGGACACTGAAGCTTTCTTT
clone size: .; V gene: TRBV6-6; J gene: TRBJ2-3; D gene: .; CDR3 length: 13; CDR3 protein: CASCGRITDTQYF; CDR3 DNA: TGTGCCAGCTGTGGGAGAATAACAGATACGCAGTATTTT
clone size: once; V gene: TRBV6-6; J gene: TRBJ2-1; D gene: .; CDR3 length: 13; CDR3 protein: CASRAGEINEQFF; CDR3 DNA: TGTGCCAGCAGAGCAGGGGAGATCAATGAGCAGTTCTTC
clone size: once; V gene: TRBV7-6; J gene: TRBJ1-1; D gene: .; CDR3 length: 13; CDR3 protein: CASSLAMNTEAFF; CDR3 DNA: TGTGCCAGCAGCTTAGCTATGAACACTGAAGCTTTCTTT
clone size: .; V gene: TRBV6-5; J gene: TRBJ1-2; D gene: TRBD1; CDR3 length: 16; CDR3 protein: CASSYSNRGIAVGYTF; CDR3 DNA: TGTGCCAGCAGTTACTCTAACAGGGGAATAGCGGTTGGCTACACCTTC
clone size: once; V gene: TRBV9; J gene: TRBJ2-3; D gene: TRBD2; CDR3 length: 17; CDR3 protein: CASSVEFRTSGRNTQYF; CDR3 DNA: TGTGCCAGCAGCGTAGAGTTCCGGACTAGCGGGAGGAATACGCAGTATTTT